A few counts support the clone carrying this T cell receptor (beta chain). Its cognate antigen is unknown. The data belong to a study of T cells after yellow fever vaccination. The study's findings and limits: Though weaker, the secondary response peaked faster, on day 5 versus 15. Post-booster repertoires again held most primary-vaccination clones (about 96% CD4, 85% to 90% CD8).

The V gene end was trimmed by 7 bases and the J gene end by 6 bases; junction bases not matched to a gene: 10. The CDR3 is made up of 13 amino acids. From germline, CDR1 is SGHDT and CDR2 YYEEEE. Via MiXCR, TCRdb re-called the 5' RACE reads, giving one row per CDR3 protein. This sample has around 600,000 distinct CDR3 sequences, with more than 9% found just once. The sequenced sample was PBMCs, obtained on the day of the yellow fever booster vaccination. The chain has TRBV5-6 and TRBJ2-7; the match to TRBD1 covers 7 bases. The receptor was isolated from a man aged 25 to 45 who received the YFV17D yellow fever vaccine. CDR3 in DNA: TGTGCCAGCCCGACAGGGCTGTGGGGCGAGCAGTACTTC. Translating it yields CASPTGLWGEQYF.